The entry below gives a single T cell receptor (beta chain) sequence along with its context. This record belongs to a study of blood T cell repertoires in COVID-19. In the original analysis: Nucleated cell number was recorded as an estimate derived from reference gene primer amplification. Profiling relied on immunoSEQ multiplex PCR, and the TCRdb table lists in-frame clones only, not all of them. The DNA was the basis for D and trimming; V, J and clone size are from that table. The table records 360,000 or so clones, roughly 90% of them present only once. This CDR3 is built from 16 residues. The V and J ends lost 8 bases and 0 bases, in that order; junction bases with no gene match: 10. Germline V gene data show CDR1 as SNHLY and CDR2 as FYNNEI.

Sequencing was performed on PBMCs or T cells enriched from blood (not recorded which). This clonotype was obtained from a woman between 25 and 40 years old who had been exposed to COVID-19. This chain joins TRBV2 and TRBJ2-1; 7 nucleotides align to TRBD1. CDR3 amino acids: CASELNRDSSYNEQFF. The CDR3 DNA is TGTGCCAGCGAGCTTAACCGGGACAGCTCCTACAATGAGCAGTTCTTC.